One TCR beta chain is described in this entry. The antigen is undetermined. TCRdb reprocessed the RT-PCR reads with MiXCR, giving one entry per CDR3 protein. The table records over 650,000 distinct CDR3 sequences, roughly 18% of them present only once. This record belongs to a study of response to subunit inactivated influenza vaccine. The V and J ends lost 3 bases and 3 bases, in that order; junction bases with no gene match: 10. The CDR3 runs 16 residues. Per the germline V gene, CDR1 is MNHEY and CDR2 is SMNVEV (reference sequence). Notes on the study in general: Only a handful of new T cells, the authors suggested, are recruited with each seasonal influenza vaccination.

Sequenced here: PBMCs from blood, sampled more than 4 days after vaccination. This TCR came from a man between 50 and 59 years old who received an inactivated influenza vaccine. The chain is built from TRBV27 and TRBJ2-7; TRBD2 aligns across 8 bases. DNA of the CDR3: TGTGCCAGCAGTTTCCCTAGCGGGCTAACCCTCTACGAGCAGTACTTC. Its translation is CASSFPSGLTLYEQYF.